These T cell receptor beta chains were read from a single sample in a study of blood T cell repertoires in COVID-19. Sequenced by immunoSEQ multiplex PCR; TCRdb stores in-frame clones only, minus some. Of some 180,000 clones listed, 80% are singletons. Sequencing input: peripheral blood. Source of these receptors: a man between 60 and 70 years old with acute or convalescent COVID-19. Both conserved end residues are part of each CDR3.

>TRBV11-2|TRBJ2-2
CASSSGVGELFF
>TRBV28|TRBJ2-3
CASGGPGAGATDTQYF
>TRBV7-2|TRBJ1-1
CASSRTGEKIRTEAFF
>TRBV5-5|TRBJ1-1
CASSFVGGTEAFF
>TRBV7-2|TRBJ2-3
CASSLSFSSGGTDTQYF
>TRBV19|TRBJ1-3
CASNPDPGQFRNTIYF
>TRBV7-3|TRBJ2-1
CASSLAGGPYNEQFF
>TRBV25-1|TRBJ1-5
CASSEPGGNQPQHF
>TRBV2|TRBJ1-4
CASSEGWTANEKLFF
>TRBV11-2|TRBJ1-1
CASSLELRGRAEAFF
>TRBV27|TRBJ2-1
CASSLYNEQFF
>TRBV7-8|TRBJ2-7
CASSLARNYEQYF
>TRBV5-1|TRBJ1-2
CASSFGAGGGYGYTF
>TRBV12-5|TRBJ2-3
CASGSNLADTQYF
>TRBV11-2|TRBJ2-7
CASSSGSRGQVYEQYF
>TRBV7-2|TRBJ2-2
CASSFTVNTGELFF